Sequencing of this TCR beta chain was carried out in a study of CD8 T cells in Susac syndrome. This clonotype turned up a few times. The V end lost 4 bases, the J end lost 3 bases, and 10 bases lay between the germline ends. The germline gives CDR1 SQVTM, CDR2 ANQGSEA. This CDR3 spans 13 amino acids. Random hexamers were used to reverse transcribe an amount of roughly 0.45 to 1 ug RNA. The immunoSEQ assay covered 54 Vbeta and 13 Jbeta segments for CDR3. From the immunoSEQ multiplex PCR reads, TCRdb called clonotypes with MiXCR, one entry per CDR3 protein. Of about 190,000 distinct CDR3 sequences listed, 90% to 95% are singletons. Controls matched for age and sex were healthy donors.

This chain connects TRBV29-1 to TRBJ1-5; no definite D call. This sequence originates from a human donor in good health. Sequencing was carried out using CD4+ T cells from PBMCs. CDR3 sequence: CSVGQGANQPQHF. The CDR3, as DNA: TGCAGCGTTGGCCAAGGTGCCAATCAGCCCCAGCATTTT. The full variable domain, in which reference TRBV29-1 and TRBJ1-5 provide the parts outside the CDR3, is SAVISQKPSRDICQRGTSLTIQCQVDSQVTMMFWYRQQPGQSLTLIATANQGSEATYESGFVIDKFPISRPNLTFSTLTVSNMSPEDSSIYLCSVGQGANQPQHFGDGTRLSIL.